This T cell receptor (beta chain) was identified during a study of control samples from healthy donors and cancer patients. Profiling relied on immunoSEQ multiplex PCR, and the TCRdb table lists in-frame clones only, not all of them. The sample shows 40,000 to 45,000 clones, just over 70% of them seen only once. The CDR3 is 16 amino acids. The receptor was isolated from a male donor with melanoma. The rearrangement joins TRBV21-1 to TRBJ2-1; the DNA was not compared with TRBD1, the D call given in the table. TRBV21-1 is given as a pseudogene. Sequencing used formalin-fixed, paraffin-embedded tissue. The CDR3 nucleotides read TGTGCCAGCAGCAAAGCCGGTGGGGCCTCCTATAATGAGCAGTTCTTC. Amino acids: CASSKAGGASYNEQFF.